These 3 T cell receptor beta chains originate from one sample sequenced in a study of cytomegalovirus exposure and HLA in healthy donors. The PCR used 60 Vbeta and 13 Jbeta primers. Some clones are missing from TCRdb's copy, which holds only in-frame ones; the method was immunoSEQ multiplex PCR. This table holds roughly 150,000 clones, roughly three quarters found once. Sequenced material: PBMCs. Every receptor here comes from a woman in her forties in good health and CMV-seronegative.

This clone has only a few counts. This chain links TRBV19 with TRBJ1-1, with 9 bases lining up with TRBD1. V lost 5 bases, J lost 8 bases, and 9 bases stayed unmatched. Per the germline V gene, CDR1 is LNHDA and CDR2 is SQIVND (reference sequence). This CDR3 has 14 residues. In nucleotides, the CDR3 is TGTGCCAGTAGTGAGACACAGGGGGCGCGGGAAGCTTTCTTT. Translating gives CASSETQGAREAFF.

V gene TRBV27 combines with J gene TRBJ1-5; perhaps TRBD1 as D (5 bases). The V and J ends lost 5 bases and 5 bases respectively, with 16 bases between them. Germline-derived CDR1 and CDR2 are MNHEY and SMNVEV (reference sequence). The CDR3 consists of 15 residues. CDR3 coding DNA: TGTGCCAGCAGTCCTCTAAACAGGAGAGATCAGCCCCAGCATTTT. Translation: CASSPLNRRDQPQHF.

The rearrangement uses TRBV7-3 and TRBJ2-1; the match to TRBD2 covers 8 bases. CDR3 length: 16 residues. Germline V gives CDR1 SGHTA, CDR2 FQGTGA. The ends lost 5 bases at V and 7 bases at J; junction bases unmatched: 13. The DNA for the CDR3 is TGTGCCAGCAGCCGTAGCGGGGACCCTGGGGAGAATGAGCAGTTCTTC. Its translation is CASSRSGDPGENEQFF.